The subject of this entry is one TCR beta chain. These data belong to a study of beta chain features in type 1 diabetes. This CDR3 contains 11 residues. After removal of 7 bases from V and 8 bases from J, the junction contained 4 bases not matched to a gene. CDR1 is MNHEY, CDR2 SVGAGI, per germline. The authors reverse transcribed all of the isolated RNA, so sequencing captured expressed TCRB transcripts. Libraries were prepared by immunoSEQ multiplex PCR; TCRdb keeps only in-frame clonotypes and omits some of them. The sample has roughly 240,000 clones, less than 15% seen once. Without exception, sorted populations had purity beyond 95%.

This chain uses TRBV6-5 with TRBJ1-2; TRBD1 aligns across 7 bases. Material for sequencing was naive CD4+ T cells from blood. The receptor comes from a woman aged 40 to 49 in good health. The DNA for the CDR3 is TGTGCCAGCACCGACAGGGTAGGCTACACCTTC. Protein sequence: CASTDRVGYTF.